A selection of T cell receptor beta chains follows, all from one sample in a study of blood T cell repertoires in COVID-19. TCRdb keeps only in-frame clones here, not all; method: immunoSEQ multiplex PCR. There are 150,000 to 200,000 clones in the sample; about 89% occur only once, and approximately 3% lies in the top ten. The specimen sequenced was peripheral blood. These TCRs come from a man aged 55-75 years with acute or convalescent COVID-19. Both conserved end residues are part of each CDR3. Fields, in order: CDR3 protein, CDR3 DNA, J gene, D gene, clone size, V gene. A D gene is named only where the DNA matches it firmly. Rows may omit the clone size; those that give it use once, few, many or a size class.

cdr3_aa: CASSGTGDFSQHF; cdr3_nt: TGTGCCAGCAGTGGGACAGGCGATTTTTCCCAGCATTTT; j_call: TRBJ1-5; d_call: TRBD1; clone_size: NA; v_call: TRBV6-2/TRBV6-3
cdr3_aa: CASSVVGGTQTGELFF; cdr3_nt: TGTGCCAGCAGCGTAGTGGGAGGGACGCAAACCGGGGAGCTGTTTTTT; j_call: TRBJ2-2; d_call: TRBD2; clone_size: NA; v_call: TRBV9
cdr3_aa: CATSDSPGTMGYTF; cdr3_nt: TGTGCCACCAGTGATTCACCTGGGACTATGGGCTACACCTTC; j_call: TRBJ1-2; d_call: NA; clone_size: NA; v_call: TRBV24-1
cdr3_aa: CASSYSAGETQYF; cdr3_nt: TGTGCCAGCAGTTACTCGGCGGGGGAGACCCAGTACTTC; j_call: TRBJ2-5; d_call: NA; clone_size: NA; v_call: TRBV6-5
cdr3_aa: CASSWGQGTNYGYTF; cdr3_nt: TGTGCCAGCAGTTGGGGACAGGGAACTAACTATGGCTACACCTTC; j_call: TRBJ1-2; d_call: TRBD1; clone_size: NA; v_call: TRBV27
cdr3_aa: CASSVETAKEAFF; cdr3_nt: TGTGCCAGCAGCGTAGAAACAGCCAAAGAAGCTTTCTTT; j_call: TRBJ1-1; d_call: NA; clone_size: once; v_call: TRBV9
cdr3_aa: CASSLPGGADTQYF; cdr3_nt: TGTGCCAGCAGCTTGCCGGGAGGGGCAGATACGCAGTATTTT; j_call: TRBJ2-3; d_call: TRBD2; clone_size: once; v_call: TRBV5-6
cdr3_aa: CASSLSTGGAFF; cdr3_nt: TGTGCCAGCAGCTTATCCACAGGGGGAGCTTTCTTT; j_call: TRBJ1-1; d_call: TRBD1; clone_size: few; v_call: TRBV11-1
cdr3_aa: CASSPGQGAFAGELFF; cdr3_nt: TGTGCCAGCAGCCCAGGACAGGGGGCTTTCGCCGGGGAGCTGTTTTTT; j_call: TRBJ2-2; d_call: TRBD1; clone_size: NA; v_call: TRBV7-9
cdr3_aa: CASKGGNYGYTF; cdr3_nt: TGTGCCAGTAAAGGGGGTAACTATGGCTACACCTTC; j_call: TRBJ1-2; d_call: NA; clone_size: NA; v_call: TRBV19
cdr3_aa: CAISQGTNTEAFF; cdr3_nt: TGTGCCATCAGTCAGGGGACCAACACTGAAGCTTTCTTT; j_call: TRBJ1-1; d_call: NA; clone_size: NA; v_call: TRBV10-3
cdr3_aa: CASSEGQKYGYTF; cdr3_nt: TGTGCCAGCAGCGAGGGACAGAAATATGGCTACACCTTC; j_call: TRBJ1-2; d_call: TRBD1; clone_size: NA; v_call: TRBV7-2
cdr3_aa: CASSQQTSGGPGEKLFF; cdr3_nt: TGCGCCAGCAGCCAACAAACGAGTGGGGGCCCGGGGGAAAAACTGTTTTTT; j_call: TRBJ1-4; d_call: NA; clone_size: NA; v_call: TRBV4-3
cdr3_aa: CASSTGLTTSSYEQYF; cdr3_nt: TGTGCCAGCAGCACGGGACTAACTACAAGCTCCTACGAGCAGTACTTC; j_call: TRBJ2-7; d_call: TRBD2; clone_size: NA; v_call: TRBV27
cdr3_aa: CASSRGNSPLHF; cdr3_nt: TGTGCCAGCAGCCGGGGGAATTCACCCCTCCACTTT; j_call: TRBJ1-6; d_call: NA; clone_size: NA; v_call: TRBV12-3/TRBV12-4
cdr3_aa: CASSTRGTQGAFGYTF; cdr3_nt: TGTGCCAGTAGTACCCGGGGCACACAGGGGGCATTTGGCTACACCTTC; j_call: TRBJ1-2; d_call: TRBD1; clone_size: NA; v_call: TRBV19
cdr3_aa: CASSVRQGGQPQHF; cdr3_nt: TGCGCCAGCAGTGTTCGGCAGGGCGGTCAGCCCCAGCATTTT; j_call: TRBJ1-5; d_call: NA; clone_size: NA; v_call: TRBV10-2
cdr3_aa: CASSYSAGVTDTQYF; cdr3_nt: TGTGCCAGCAGTTACTCGGCGGGGGTGACAGATACGCAGTATTTT; j_call: TRBJ2-3; d_call: TRBD2; clone_size: NA; v_call: TRBV6-2/TRBV6-3
cdr3_aa: CASSLVWGGVGYTF; cdr3_nt: TGTGCCAGCAGCTTAGTATGGGGAGGAGTAGGCTACACCTTC; j_call: TRBJ1-2; d_call: NA; clone_size: few; v_call: TRBV7-9
cdr3_aa: CAWSRGGGPRSNQPQHF; cdr3_nt: TGTGCCTGGAGTAGGGGGGGAGGACCACGTAGCAATCAGCCCCAGCATTTT; j_call: TRBJ1-5; d_call: NA; clone_size: NA; v_call: TRBV30
cdr3_aa: CASSSQQGPKGGTEAFF; cdr3_nt: TGTGCCAGCAGTTCACAACAGGGGCCGAAGGGAGGCACTGAAGCTTTCTTT; j_call: TRBJ1-1; d_call: TRBD1; clone_size: NA; v_call: TRBV7-8
cdr3_aa: CASSQVGGKRTGELFF; cdr3_nt: TGTGCCAGCAGCCAAGTCGGGGGGAAACGGACCGGGGAGCTGTTTTTT; j_call: TRBJ2-2; d_call: TRBD2; clone_size: few; v_call: TRBV3-1/TRBV3-2
cdr3_aa: CASSIVGRGYEQYF; cdr3_nt: TGTGCCAGTAGTATAGTCGGCAGGGGGTACGAGCAGTACTTC; j_call: TRBJ2-7; d_call: TRBD1; clone_size: NA; v_call: TRBV19
cdr3_aa: CASSQDGRAKNIQYF; cdr3_nt: TGTGCCAGCAGCCAAGATGGGAGGGCCAAAAACATTCAGTACTTC; j_call: TRBJ2-4; d_call: NA; clone_size: once; v_call: TRBV14
cdr3_aa: CASSLTLASGGYNEQFF; cdr3_nt: TGCGCCAGCAGCTTGACCCTGGCTAGCGGGGGCTACAATGAGCAGTTCTTC; j_call: TRBJ2-1; d_call: TRBD2; clone_size: NA; v_call: TRBV5-1
cdr3_aa: CASSYTAGRYGYTF; cdr3_nt: TGTGCCAGCAGTTATACGGCGGGTCGCTATGGCTACACCTTC; j_call: TRBJ1-2; d_call: NA; clone_size: NA; v_call: TRBV6-5
cdr3_aa: CASSPIGVQETQYF; cdr3_nt: TGTGCCAGCTCACCCATCGGGGTCCAAGAGACCCAGTACTTC; j_call: TRBJ2-5; d_call: NA; clone_size: NA; v_call: TRBV18
cdr3_aa: CASSLSTEAFF; cdr3_nt: TGTGCCAGCAGTTTGAGCACTGAAGCTTTCTTT; j_call: TRBJ1-1; d_call: NA; clone_size: NA; v_call: TRBV12-3/TRBV12-4
cdr3_aa: CASSGPSGGQNEQFF; cdr3_nt: TGCGCCAGCAGCGGTCCCAGCGGGGGGCAAAATGAGCAGTTCTTC; j_call: TRBJ2-1; d_call: TRBD2; clone_size: NA; v_call: TRBV5-1
cdr3_aa: CASSQDLGGSNQPQHF; cdr3_nt: TGCGCCAGCAGCCAAGATCTAGGGGGTAGCAATCAGCCCCAGCATTTT; j_call: TRBJ1-5; d_call: NA; clone_size: once; v_call: TRBV4-3
cdr3_aa: CASSAQRDRDGEKLFF; cdr3_nt: TGTGCCAGTAGTGCCCAACGGGACAGGGACGGAGAAAAACTGTTTTTT; j_call: TRBJ1-4; d_call: TRBD1; clone_size: NA; v_call: TRBV19
cdr3_aa: CASSPQGYYEQYF; cdr3_nt: TGCGCCAGCAGCCCACAGGGCTACTACGAGCAGTACTTC; j_call: TRBJ2-7; d_call: NA; clone_size: NA; v_call: TRBV5-1
cdr3_aa: CASSYSSQVNTEAFF; cdr3_nt: TGTGCCAGCAGTTACTCGAGTCAGGTGAACACTGAAGCTTTCTTT; j_call: TRBJ1-1; d_call: NA; clone_size: NA; v_call: TRBV6-5
cdr3_aa: CASSIVRGDREYQPQHF; cdr3_nt: TGTGCCAGTAGTATAGTACGCGGGGACAGGGAATATCAGCCCCAGCATTTT; j_call: TRBJ1-5; d_call: TRBD1; clone_size: NA; v_call: TRBV19
cdr3_aa: CASSYDQGARGQPQHF; cdr3_nt: TGTGCCAGCAGCTATGACCAGGGGGCGCGAGGTCAGCCCCAGCATTTT; j_call: TRBJ1-5; d_call: TRBD1; clone_size: NA; v_call: TRBV7-9
cdr3_aa: CASRQDRTLGEQYF; cdr3_nt: TGCGCCAGCCGACAGGACAGAACCCTAGGCGAGCAGTACTTC; j_call: TRBJ2-7; d_call: NA; clone_size: NA; v_call: TRBV5-1
cdr3_aa: CASSHSDRLGTDTQYF; cdr3_nt: TGTGCCAGCAGTCACTCGGACAGGTTAGGCACAGATACGCAGTATTTT; j_call: TRBJ2-3; d_call: TRBD1; clone_size: NA; v_call: TRBV6-2/TRBV6-3
cdr3_aa: CASSPLRGLKQYF; cdr3_nt: TGTGCCAGCAGTCCGCTACGGGGATTGAAGCAGTACTTC; j_call: TRBJ2-7; d_call: NA; clone_size: NA; v_call: TRBV27
cdr3_aa: CASSVYNEQFF; cdr3_nt: TGTGCCAGTAGTGTATACAATGAGCAGTTCTTC; j_call: TRBJ2-1; d_call: NA; clone_size: once; v_call: TRBV19
cdr3_aa: CASSLGTSRQETQYF; cdr3_nt: TGTGCCAGCAGCTTGGGAACGAGTCGACAAGAGACCCAGTACTTC; j_call: TRBJ2-5; d_call: NA; clone_size: once; v_call: TRBV5-5
cdr3_aa: CASSTPGWGRFTGELFF; cdr3_nt: TGTGCCAGCAGCACCCCTGGGTGGGGGAGGTTCACCGGGGAGCTGTTTTTT; j_call: TRBJ2-2; d_call: NA; clone_size: NA; v_call: TRBV7-9
cdr3_aa: CASSPIGLSYNEQFF; cdr3_nt: TGTGCCAGCAGCCCTATAGGACTATCGTACAATGAGCAGTTCTTC; j_call: TRBJ2-1; d_call: NA; clone_size: NA; v_call: TRBV7-9
cdr3_aa: CASSPPSGGGDTQYF; cdr3_nt: TGTGCCAGCAGCCCACCCAGCGGGGGTGGAGATACGCAGTATTTT; j_call: TRBJ2-3; d_call: TRBD2; clone_size: NA; v_call: TRBV4-2
cdr3_aa: CASSSRTEGGELFF; cdr3_nt: TGCGCCAGCAGCTCTCGAACCGAGGGCGGGGAGCTGTTTTTT; j_call: TRBJ2-2; d_call: NA; clone_size: NA; v_call: TRBV5-1
cdr3_aa: CASSFLGGGGTEAFF; cdr3_nt: TGTGCCAGCAGCTTCCTAGGGGGTGGGGGTACTGAAGCTTTCTTT; j_call: TRBJ1-1; d_call: NA; clone_size: NA; v_call: TRBV7-2
cdr3_aa: CASSLGGWSTGQYF; cdr3_nt: TGTGCCAGCAGCCTGGGGGGATGGAGCACAGGGCAGTACTTC; j_call: TRBJ2-7; d_call: NA; clone_size: NA; v_call: TRBV5-6
cdr3_aa: CASSYSGGADTQYF; cdr3_nt: TGTGCCAGCAGTTACAGCGGGGGGGCGGATACGCAGTATTTT; j_call: TRBJ2-3; d_call: TRBD2; clone_size: NA; v_call: TRBV6-2/TRBV6-3
cdr3_aa: CASSFSGGLRDTQYF; cdr3_nt: TGTGCCAGCAGCTTTTCGGGGGGGCTCAGAGATACGCAGTATTTT; j_call: TRBJ2-3; d_call: TRBD2; clone_size: NA; v_call: TRBV5-4
cdr3_aa: CATRGGANTEAFF; cdr3_nt: TGTGCCACCAGGGGGGGGGCGAACACTGAAGCTTTCTTT; j_call: TRBJ1-1; d_call: TRBD1; clone_size: NA; v_call: TRBV6-4
cdr3_aa: CASRRDITEAFF; cdr3_nt: TGTGCCAGCAGAAGGGACATTACTGAAGCTTTCTTT; j_call: TRBJ1-1; d_call: NA; clone_size: once; v_call: TRBV12-3/TRBV12-4
cdr3_aa: CASSVTVNSPLHF; cdr3_nt: TGTGCCAGCAGCGTCACAGTGAATTCACCCCTCCACTTT; j_call: TRBJ1-6; d_call: NA; clone_size: NA; v_call: TRBV9
cdr3_aa: CASSEARNSPLHF; cdr3_nt: TGTGCCAGCAGTGAAGCGCGGAATTCACCCCTCCACTTT; j_call: TRBJ1-6; d_call: NA; clone_size: NA; v_call: TRBV6-4
cdr3_aa: CASSQGQRGGNTEAFF; cdr3_nt: TGCGCCAGCAGCCAAGGCCAGAGAGGGGGGAACACTGAAGCTTTCTTT; j_call: TRBJ1-1; d_call: NA; clone_size: NA; v_call: TRBV4-1
cdr3_aa: CASSLGSHSGNTIYF; cdr3_nt: TGTGCCAGCAGCTTGGGGAGCCACTCTGGAAACACCATATATTTT; j_call: TRBJ1-3; d_call: NA; clone_size: NA; v_call: TRBV5-4
cdr3_aa: CASSLGRTGGDQPQHF; cdr3_nt: TGTGCCAGCAGCCTGGGACGGACAGGGGGCGATCAGCCCCAGCATTTT; j_call: TRBJ1-5; d_call: TRBD1; clone_size: NA; v_call: TRBV5-6
cdr3_aa: CATSREGRETQYF; cdr3_nt: TGTGCCACCAGCAGAGAGGGCAGGGAGACCCAGTACTTC; j_call: TRBJ2-5; d_call: NA; clone_size: NA; v_call: TRBV15
cdr3_aa: CAWSVRGVNIQYF; cdr3_nt: TGTGCCTGGAGTGTCAGGGGGGTAAACATTCAGTACTTC; j_call: TRBJ2-4; d_call: NA; clone_size: NA; v_call: TRBV30